This passage covers 2 T cell receptor beta chains from one sample sequenced in a study of human T cells and chemical hapten exposure. Time point meaning: patch test 1, 2 weeks after DPC sensitization. The treatment was: therapeutic diphenylcyclopropenone sensitization with weekly scalp DPC. TCRdb itself ran the RACE reads through MiXCR, one entry per CDR3 protein. The table includes about 71,000 distinct CDR3 sequences, more than 8% detected once. The sequences come from whole blood, collected in connection with sensitization to the hapten diphenylcyclopropenone (DPC). The source is a woman between 35 and 50 years old with alopecia areata. Some clones in this sample may be carry-over from other donors' samples.

The sample holds many counts of this clonotype. The chain employs TRBV11-2 and TRBJ2-1; unclear D gene. Germline V lookup: CDR1 SGHAT, CDR2 FQNNGV. The CDR3 totals 16 residues. The V end was cut by 2 bases, the J end by 6 bases, with 17 bases between. DNA for the CDR3: TGTGCCAGCAGCTTACCAGTGGGTCTTACGGGCAATGAGCAGTTCTTC. Residues: CASSLPVGLTGNEQFF.

The rearrangement links TRBV7-8 to TRBJ2-4; 10 bases match TRBD2. Germline assignment: CDR1 SGHVS and CDR2 FQNEAQ. The CDR3 covers 20 residues. The J segment lost 0 bases and the V segment lost 0 bases, leaving 11 bases of the junction unmatched. CDR3 sequence: CASSLADLASGGLAKNIQYF. CDR3 nucleotides: TGTGCCAGCAGCTTAGCGGATTTGGCTAGCGGGGGCCTAGCCAAAAACATTCAGTACTTC.